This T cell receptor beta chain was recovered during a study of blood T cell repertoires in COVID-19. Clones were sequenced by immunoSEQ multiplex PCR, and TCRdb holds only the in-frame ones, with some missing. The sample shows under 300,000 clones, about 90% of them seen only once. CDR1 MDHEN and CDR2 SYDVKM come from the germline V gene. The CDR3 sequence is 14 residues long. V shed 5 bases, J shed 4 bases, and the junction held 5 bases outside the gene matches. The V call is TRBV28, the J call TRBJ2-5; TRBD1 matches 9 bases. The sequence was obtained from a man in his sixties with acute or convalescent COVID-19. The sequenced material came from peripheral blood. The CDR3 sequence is CASSRQGVGETQYF. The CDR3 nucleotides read TGTGCCAGCAGTCGACAGGGGGTAGGAGAGACCCAGTACTTC.